Each of the 22 T cell receptor beta chains below was sequenced from the same sample in a study of T cell repertoires in cytomegalovirus infection. TCRdb recomputed calls from the reads with MiXCR, one row per CDR3 protein. The data show about half a million distinct CDR3 sequences, with 30% to 40% seen just once and roughly a sixth held by the top ten. Antigens of these TCRs are unknown. The specimen was cultured PBMCs, collected from culture after CMV antigen stimulation. These receptors all stem from a human donor in good health (CMV status not recorded). Some clones in this sample may be carry-over from other donors' samples.

The rearrangement joins TRBV7-2 to TRBJ2-5; D possibly matches TRBD1 or TRBD2 (6 bases each). CDR1 SGHTA and CDR2 FQGNSA come from the germline V gene. V lost 6 bases and J lost 3, with 14 bases in between. The CDR3 totals 14 residues. CDR3 in amino acids: CASSSGGAKETQYF. CDR3 in DNA: TGTGCCAGCAGTTCCGGGGGCGCGAAAGAGACCCAGTACTTC. Drawing the rest from reference TRBV7-2 and TRBJ2-5, the complete variable domain is GAGVSQSPSNKVTEKGKDVELRCDPISGHTALYWYRQSLGQGLEFLIYFQGNSAPDKSGLPSDRFSAERTGGSVSTLTIQRTQQEDSAVYLCASSSGGAKETQYFGPGTRLLVL.

This chain connects TRBV7-6 to TRBJ2-7; D might be TRBD1 or TRBD2, each matching 5 bases. The length of the CDR3 is 14 residues. Germline lookup yields CDR1 SGHVS and CDR2 FNYEAQ. V was shortened by 5 bases and J by 2 bases, with 13 bases between the two germline ends. The CDR3 is CASSIGTDPYEQYF. CDR3 DNA: TGTGCCAGCAGCATCGGGACGGATCCCTACGAGCAGTACTTC. Complete variable domain (other parts from reference TRBV7-6 and TRBJ2-7): GAGVSQSPRYKVTKRGQDVALRCDPISGHVSLYWYRQALGQGPEFLTYFNYEAQQDKSGLPNDRFSAERPEGSISTLTIQRTEQRDSAMYRCASSIGTDPYEQYFGPGTRLTVT.

The CDR3 spells CASSLIGRGAEQYF. CDR3 DNA: TGTGCCAGCAGCTTAATCGGGAGAGGGGCCGAGCAGTACTTC. J is TRBJ2-7 and V is TRBV7-2, with TRBD2 as a possible D gene (6 bases). Germline CDR1 SGHTA, CDR2 FQGNSA. The CDR3 sequence is 14 residues long. Trimming pared 2 bases from V and 6 bases from J, leaving 14 bases between.

At least ten counts were recorded for this clonotype. J is TRBJ2-5 and V is TRBV7-8; maybe TRBD2 (5 bases). From germline, CDR1 is SGHVS and CDR2 FQNEAQ. The length of the CDR3 is 15 residues. V lost 3 bases and J 5 bases, leaving 16 bases between the germline ends. The CDR3 loop reads CASSFRIEEAETQYF. CDR3 in DNA: TGTGCCAGCAGCTTTCGGATCGAGGAGGCGGAGACCCAGTACTTC.

This clonotype was counted only a few times. The DNA for the CDR3 is TGTGCCAGCAGCTTAGTTGACCCCGGACAGGGGGTGGAGACCCAGTACTTC. Encoded protein: CASSLVDPGQGVETQYF. This chain connects TRBV7-9 to TRBJ2-5; 10 nucleotides match TRBD1. This CDR3 is 17 amino acids long. Germline CDR1 and CDR2: SEHNR and FQNEAQ (reference sequence). The V segment lost 1 base and the J segment 5 bases; nucleotides outside the gene matches: 10. Full variable domain (missing parts from reference TRBV7-9 and TRBJ2-5): DTGVSQNPRHKITKRGQNVTFRCDPISEHNRLYWYRQTLGQGPEFLTYFQNEAQLEKSRLLSDRFSAERPKGSFSTLEIQRTEQGDSAMYLCASSLVDPGQGVETQYFGPGTRLLVL.

This sequence joins TRBV5-4 and TRBJ2-2; weak D call: TRBD2 (8 bases). The CDR3 loop spans 15 amino acids. In germline, CDR1 is SGHNT, CDR2 YYREEE (reference sequence). V was pared by 5 bases and J by 7 bases, with 18 bases between. In nucleotides, the CDR3 is TGTGCCAGCAGACGGGACAGCGGGACTAGCGGGGAGCTGTTTTTT. It codes for CASRRDSGTSGELFF.

This clonotype has just a few counts. This chain uses TRBV4-3 with TRBJ1-2; no firm D call. There are 14 residues in the CDR3. V gave up 0 bases and J gave up 7 bases, with 12 bases separating them. The germline V gene has CDR1 LGHNA and CDR2 YSLEER. The CDR3 bases are TGCGCCAGCAGCCAAGATACCGGACCTCTTGGCTACACCTTC. As protein: CASSQDTGPLGYTF.

This clonotype was counted a few times. The genes are TRBV11-2 and TRBJ2-2; possibly TRBD2 for D (5 bases). V lost 10 bases and J lost 7, with 16 bases in between. The CDR3 covers 13 residues. Germline assignment: CDR1 SGHAT and CDR2 FQNNGV. The CDR3 nucleotides read TGTGCCACCTGGCGTGAGGGAGTCGGGGAGCTGTTTTTT. Translated: CATWREGVGELFF.

This clonotype turned up a few times. The chain couples TRBV6-2 or TRBV6-3 to TRBJ2-7, with 8 nucleotides matching TRBD1. The CDR3 spans 13 residues. CDR1 is MNHEY, CDR2 SVGEGT, per germline. V shed 7 bases and J 5 bases; nucleotides not matched to a gene: 7. The chain's CDR3 is CASILAGGDEQYF. Written as DNA, the CDR3 is TGTGCCAGCATCCTGGCAGGGGGCGACGAGCAGTACTTC.

V usage is TRBV29-1 and J usage is TRBJ2-3; TRBD1 or TRBD2 may be the D gene (6 bases each). Trimming took off 1 base at V and 3 bases at J, with 11 bases between the two ends. Germline V gene sequence: CDR1 SQVTM, CDR2 ANQGSEA. This CDR3 is built from 14 residues. The CDR3 coding sequence is TGCAGCGTTGAAGGGGGGGCAGGGACAGATACGCAGTATTTT. It encodes CSVEGGAGTDTQYF.

This clonotype was counted ten times or more. V gene TRBV19 combines with J gene TRBJ2-7, with TRBD1 as a possible D gene (6 bases). V was clipped by 0 bases and J by 3 bases, with 9 bases between them. The CDR3 runs 14 residues. Germline CDR1 LNHDA, CDR2 SQIVND (reference sequence). CDR3 sequence reads: CASSIDTGNYEQYF. The CDR3, as DNA: TGTGCCAGTAGTATAGATACAGGGAACTACGAGCAGTACTTC.

This clonotype has a handful of counts. The CDR3 DNA is TGTGCCAGCAGTTTTTTCAGGGGACAGCCCCAGCATTTT. It encodes CASSFFRGQPQHF. The chain carries TRBV6-2 or TRBV6-3 and TRBJ1-5; D is possibly TRBD1 (6 bases). Germline loops: CDR1 MNHEY, CDR2 SVGEGT. This CDR3 has 13 residues. V lost 4 bases to trimming and J lost 7 bases, with 11 bases between them.

This clonotype was picked up a small number of times. The J gene is TRBJ2-7, the V gene TRBV5-5, with D unresolved. Trimming stripped 3 bases from V and 5 bases from J, with 12 bases between. CDR1 and CDR2 (germline): SGHKS, YYEKEE (reference sequence). The CDR3 spans 13 residues. CDR3 residues: CASSWTYAHEQYF. The DNA of the CDR3 is TGTGCCAGCAGCTGGACGTATGCCCACGAGCAGTACTTC.

The chain carries TRBV20-1 and TRBJ2-7, with D possibly being TRBD2 (6 bases). The CDR3 length is 14 residues. The germline CDR1 and CDR2 sequences are DFQATT and SNEGSKA (reference sequence). Trimming removed 4 bases at V and 0 bases at J, with 13 bases between. This CDR3 reads CSATPGVFSYEQYF. CDR3 nucleotides: TGCAGTGCTACTCCGGGGGTATTCTCCTACGAGCAGTACTTC.

The chain joins TRBV20-1 to TRBJ2-6; TRBD2 is a possible D gene (5 bases). Germline CDR1 and CDR2: DFQATT and SNEGSKA (reference sequence). Trimming stripped 6 bases from V and 0 bases from J, with 9 bases between. There are 14 residues in the CDR3. CDR3 coding DNA: TGCAGTGCAAGACGGGACTCTGGGGCCAACGTCCTGACTTTC. Protein product: CSARRDSGANVLTF.

This clonotype was seen many times. The chain uses TRBV6-9 and TRBJ2-3; 9 bases map to TRBD1. The V and J ends lost 3 bases and 4 bases, in that order; junction bases with no gene match: 11. The V gene's germline CDR1 is MNHGY and CDR2 SVAAGI. The length of the CDR3 is 17 residues. The CDR3 coding sequence is TGTGCCAGCAGTTACACCGGTCGACAGGGGGAGGCAGATACGCAGTATTTT. Translation gives CASSYTGRQGEADTQYF.

A few counts support this clonotype. V is TRBV28 and J is TRBJ2-5; TRBD1 agrees at 7 bases. This CDR3 has 13 residues. The germline CDR1 and CDR2 sequences are MDHEN and SYDVKM. The ends lost 3 bases at V and 7 bases at J; junction bases unmatched: 5. For the CDR3, the DNA is TGTGCCAGCAGTTTGAACAGGGACAGGACCCAGTACTTC. Amino acid sequence: CASSLNRDRTQYF.

This clonotype has just a few counts. The chain recombines TRBV27 with TRBJ1-6, with a tentative D call TRBD1 (5 bases). CDR3 length equals 16 residues. V was clipped by 5 bases and J by 4 bases, with 15 bases between them. CDR1 is MNHEY and CDR2 is SMNVEV in the germline V gene (reference sequence). DNA for the CDR3: TGTGCCAGCAGTCCGGTGGGGCTGCGGTATAATTCACCCCTCCACTTT. It is translated as CASSPVGLRYNSPLHF.

Many counts were recorded for this clonotype. The chain couples TRBV7-8 to TRBJ1-3, with D hard to call. The CDR3 contains 16 residues. Per germline, CDR1 SGHVS and CDR2 FQNEAQ. Trimming shortened V by 5 bases and J by 4 bases, and 18 bases separated the two germline ends. CDR3 region: CASSPVLGWGGNTIYF. The CDR3 DNA follows: TGTGCCAGCAGCCCCGTCCTAGGCTGGGGAGGAAACACCATATATTTT.

A few counts support this clonotype. The J gene is TRBJ2-7, the V gene TRBV4-3, with 14 bases identical to TRBD2. Germline V gene lookup returns CDR1 LGHNA and CDR2 YSLEER. V lost 4 bases, J lost 4 bases, and 3 bases stayed unmatched. The length of the CDR3 is 15 residues. CDR3 loop: CASSRGLAGVYEQYF. The CDR3 DNA reads as TGCGCCAGCAGCCGGGGACTAGCGGGAGTGTACGAGCAGTACTTC.

This chain links TRBV5-1 with TRBJ2-5; TRBD2 is a possible D gene (5 bases). CDR1 is SGHRS and CDR2 is YFSETQ in the germline V gene. Between the trimmed V and J ends, which lost 0 bases and 5 bases, there was a span of 17 bases. CDR3 length: 16 amino acids. Here the CDR3 reads CASSLASVQSGETQYF. The CDR3 DNA reads as TGCGCCAGCAGCTTGGCCTCGGTCCAATCGGGGGAGACCCAGTACTTC.

This clonotype came up many times. The chain has TRBV7-2 and TRBJ2-7, with D possibly being TRBD1 or TRBD2 (6 bases each). CDR3 size: 16 residues. Trimming removed 0 bases at V and 0 bases at J, with 12 bases between. Germline V gene data show CDR1 as SGHTA and CDR2 as FQGNSA. CDR3 protein: CASSLAGGTPSYEQYV. The DNA of the CDR3 is TGTGCCAGCAGCTTAGCGGGCGGGACACCCTCCTACGAGCAGTACGTC.